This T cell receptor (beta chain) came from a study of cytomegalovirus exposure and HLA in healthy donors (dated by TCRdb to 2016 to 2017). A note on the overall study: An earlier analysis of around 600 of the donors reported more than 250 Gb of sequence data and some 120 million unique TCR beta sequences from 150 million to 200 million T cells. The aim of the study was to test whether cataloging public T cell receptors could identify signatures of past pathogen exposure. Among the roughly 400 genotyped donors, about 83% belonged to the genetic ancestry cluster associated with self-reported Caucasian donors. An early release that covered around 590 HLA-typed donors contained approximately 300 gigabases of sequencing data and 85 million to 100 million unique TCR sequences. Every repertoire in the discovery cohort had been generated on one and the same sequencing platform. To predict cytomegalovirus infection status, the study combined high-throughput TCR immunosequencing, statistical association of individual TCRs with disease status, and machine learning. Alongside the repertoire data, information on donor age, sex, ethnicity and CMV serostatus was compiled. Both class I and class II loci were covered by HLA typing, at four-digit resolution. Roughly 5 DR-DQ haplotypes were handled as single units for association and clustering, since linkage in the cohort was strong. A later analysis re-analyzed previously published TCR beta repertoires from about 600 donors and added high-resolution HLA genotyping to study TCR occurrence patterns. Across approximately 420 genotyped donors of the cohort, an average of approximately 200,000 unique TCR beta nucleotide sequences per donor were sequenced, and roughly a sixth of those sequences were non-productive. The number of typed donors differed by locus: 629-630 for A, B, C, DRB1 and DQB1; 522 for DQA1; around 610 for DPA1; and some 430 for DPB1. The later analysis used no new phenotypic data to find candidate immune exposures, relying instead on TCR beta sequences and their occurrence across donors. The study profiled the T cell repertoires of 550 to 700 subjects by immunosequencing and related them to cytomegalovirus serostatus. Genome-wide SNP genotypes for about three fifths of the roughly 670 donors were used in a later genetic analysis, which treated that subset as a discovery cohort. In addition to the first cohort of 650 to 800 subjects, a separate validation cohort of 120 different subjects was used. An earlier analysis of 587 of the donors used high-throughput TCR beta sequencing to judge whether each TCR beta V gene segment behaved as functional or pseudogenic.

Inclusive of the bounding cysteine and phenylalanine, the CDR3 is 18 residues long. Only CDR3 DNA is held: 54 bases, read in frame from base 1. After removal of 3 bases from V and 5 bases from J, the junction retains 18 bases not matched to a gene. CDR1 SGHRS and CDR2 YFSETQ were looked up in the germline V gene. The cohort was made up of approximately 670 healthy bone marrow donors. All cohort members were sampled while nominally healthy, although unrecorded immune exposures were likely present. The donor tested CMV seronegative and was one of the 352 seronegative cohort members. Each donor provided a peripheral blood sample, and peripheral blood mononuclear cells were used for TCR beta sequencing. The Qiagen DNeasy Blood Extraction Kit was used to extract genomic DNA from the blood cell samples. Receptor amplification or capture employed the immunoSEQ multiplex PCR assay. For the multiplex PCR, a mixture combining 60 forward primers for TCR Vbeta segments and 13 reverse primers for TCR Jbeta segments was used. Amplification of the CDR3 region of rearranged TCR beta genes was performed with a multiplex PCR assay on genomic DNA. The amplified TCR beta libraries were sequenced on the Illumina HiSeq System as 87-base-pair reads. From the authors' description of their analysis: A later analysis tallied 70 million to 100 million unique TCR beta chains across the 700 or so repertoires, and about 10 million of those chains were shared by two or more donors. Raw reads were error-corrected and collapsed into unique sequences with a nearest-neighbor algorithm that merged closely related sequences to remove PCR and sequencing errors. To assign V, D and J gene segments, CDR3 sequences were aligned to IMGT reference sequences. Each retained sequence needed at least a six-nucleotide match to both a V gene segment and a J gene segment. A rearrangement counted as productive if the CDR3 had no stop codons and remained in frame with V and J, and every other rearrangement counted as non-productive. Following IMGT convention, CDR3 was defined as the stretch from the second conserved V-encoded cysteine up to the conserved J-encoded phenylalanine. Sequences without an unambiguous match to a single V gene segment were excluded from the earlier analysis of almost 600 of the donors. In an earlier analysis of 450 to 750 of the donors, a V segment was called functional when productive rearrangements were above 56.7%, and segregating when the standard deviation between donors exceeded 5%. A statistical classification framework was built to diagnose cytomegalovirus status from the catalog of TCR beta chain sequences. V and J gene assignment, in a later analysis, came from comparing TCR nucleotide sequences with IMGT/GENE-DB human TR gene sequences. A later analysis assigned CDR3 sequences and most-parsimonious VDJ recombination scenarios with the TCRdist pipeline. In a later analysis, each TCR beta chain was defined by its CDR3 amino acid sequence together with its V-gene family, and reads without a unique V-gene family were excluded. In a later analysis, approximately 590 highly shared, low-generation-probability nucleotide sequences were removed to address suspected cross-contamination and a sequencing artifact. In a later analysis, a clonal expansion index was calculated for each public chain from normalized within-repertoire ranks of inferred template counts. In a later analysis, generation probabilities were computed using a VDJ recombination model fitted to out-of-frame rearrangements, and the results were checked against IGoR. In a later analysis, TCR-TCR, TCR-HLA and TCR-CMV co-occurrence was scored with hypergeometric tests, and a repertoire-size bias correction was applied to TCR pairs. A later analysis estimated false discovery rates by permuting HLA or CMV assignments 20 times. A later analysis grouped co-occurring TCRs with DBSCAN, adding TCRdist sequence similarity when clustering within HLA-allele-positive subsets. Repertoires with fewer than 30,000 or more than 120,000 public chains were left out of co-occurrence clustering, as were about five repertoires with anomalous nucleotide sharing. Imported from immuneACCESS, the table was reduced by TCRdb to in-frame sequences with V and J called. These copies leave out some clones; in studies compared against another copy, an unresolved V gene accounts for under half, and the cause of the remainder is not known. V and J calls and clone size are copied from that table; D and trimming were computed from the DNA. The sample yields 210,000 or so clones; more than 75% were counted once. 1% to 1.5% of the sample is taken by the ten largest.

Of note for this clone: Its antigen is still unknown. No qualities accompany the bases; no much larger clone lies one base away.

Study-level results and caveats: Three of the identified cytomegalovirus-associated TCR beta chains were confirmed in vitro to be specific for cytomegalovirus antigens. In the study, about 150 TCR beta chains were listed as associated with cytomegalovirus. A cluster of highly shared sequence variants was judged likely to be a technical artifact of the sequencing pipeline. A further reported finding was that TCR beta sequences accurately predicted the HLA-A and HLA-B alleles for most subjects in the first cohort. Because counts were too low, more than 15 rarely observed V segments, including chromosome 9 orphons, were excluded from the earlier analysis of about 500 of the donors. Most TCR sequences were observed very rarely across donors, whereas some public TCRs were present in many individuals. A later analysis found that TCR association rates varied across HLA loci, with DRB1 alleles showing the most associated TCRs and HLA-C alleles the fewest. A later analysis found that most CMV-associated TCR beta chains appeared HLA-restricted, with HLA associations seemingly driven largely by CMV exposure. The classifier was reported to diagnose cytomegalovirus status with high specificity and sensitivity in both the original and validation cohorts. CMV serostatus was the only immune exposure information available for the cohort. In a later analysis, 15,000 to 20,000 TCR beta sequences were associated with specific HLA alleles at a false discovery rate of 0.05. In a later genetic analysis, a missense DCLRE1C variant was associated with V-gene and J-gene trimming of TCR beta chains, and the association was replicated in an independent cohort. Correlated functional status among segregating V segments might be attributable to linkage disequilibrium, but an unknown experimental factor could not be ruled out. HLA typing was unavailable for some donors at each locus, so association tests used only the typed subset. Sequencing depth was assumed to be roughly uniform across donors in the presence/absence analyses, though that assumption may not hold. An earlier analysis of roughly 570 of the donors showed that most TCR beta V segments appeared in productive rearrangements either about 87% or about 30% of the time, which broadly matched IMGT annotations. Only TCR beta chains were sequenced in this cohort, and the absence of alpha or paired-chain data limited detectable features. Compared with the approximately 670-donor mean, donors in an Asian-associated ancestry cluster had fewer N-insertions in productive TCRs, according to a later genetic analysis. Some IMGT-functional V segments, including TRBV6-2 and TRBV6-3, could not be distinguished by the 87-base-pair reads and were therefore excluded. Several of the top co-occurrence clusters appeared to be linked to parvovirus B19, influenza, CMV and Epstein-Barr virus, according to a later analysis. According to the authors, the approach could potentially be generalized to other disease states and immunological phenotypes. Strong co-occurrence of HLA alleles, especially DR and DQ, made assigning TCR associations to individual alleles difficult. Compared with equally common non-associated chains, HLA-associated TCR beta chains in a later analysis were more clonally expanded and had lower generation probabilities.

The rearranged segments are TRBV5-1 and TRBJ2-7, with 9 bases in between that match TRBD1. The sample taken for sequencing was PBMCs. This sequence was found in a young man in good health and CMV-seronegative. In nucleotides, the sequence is TGCGCCAGCAGCTCCTTAGGGGGACAGGGAGGCAAGATGCACGAGCAGTACTTC. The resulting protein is CASSSLGGQGGKMHEQYF.